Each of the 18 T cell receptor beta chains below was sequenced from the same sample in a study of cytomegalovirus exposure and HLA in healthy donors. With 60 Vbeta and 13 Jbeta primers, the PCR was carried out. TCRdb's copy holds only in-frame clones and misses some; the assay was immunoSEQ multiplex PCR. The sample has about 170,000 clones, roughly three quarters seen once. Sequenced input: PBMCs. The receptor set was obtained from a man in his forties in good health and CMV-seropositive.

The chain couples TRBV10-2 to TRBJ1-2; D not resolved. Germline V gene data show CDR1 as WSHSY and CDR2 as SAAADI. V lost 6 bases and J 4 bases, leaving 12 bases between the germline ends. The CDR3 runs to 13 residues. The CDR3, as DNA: TGCGCCAGCAGCCCCGGGAGCCTCTATGGCTACACCTTC. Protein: CASSPGSLYGYTF.

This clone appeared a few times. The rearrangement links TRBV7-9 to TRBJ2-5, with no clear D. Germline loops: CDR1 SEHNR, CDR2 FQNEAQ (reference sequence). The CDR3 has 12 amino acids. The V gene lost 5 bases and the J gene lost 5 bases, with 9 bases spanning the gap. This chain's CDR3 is CASSPSSETQYF. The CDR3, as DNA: TGTGCCAGCAGCCCCTCGTCCGAGACCCAGTACTTC.

Written as DNA, the CDR3 is TGTGCCTGGAGTGGCTATAGCAATCAGCCCCAGCATTTT. Residues: CAWSGYSNQPQHF. The chain employs TRBV30 and TRBJ1-5; D is ambiguous. CDR3 size: 13 residues. Per germline, CDR1 GTSNPN and CDR2 SVGIG (reference sequence). V lost 1 base and J 0 bases, leaving 4 bases between the germline ends. Full variable domain (remainder filled in from reference TRBV30 and TRBJ1-5): SQTIHQWPATLVQPVGSPLSLECTVEGTSNPNLYWYRQAAGRGLQLLFYSVGIGQISSEVPQNLSASRPQDRQFILSSKKLLLSDSGFYLCAWSGYSNQPQHFGDGTRLSIL.

CDR3 DNA: TGTGCCAGCAGTGATCCGGGACTGGTCCCCTACGAGCAGTACTTC. Amino acids: CASSDPGLVPYEQYF. The V call is TRBV6-1, the J call TRBJ2-7; D is perhaps TRBD2 (6 bases). The CDR3 length is 15 residues. Germline V gene data show CDR1 as MNHNS and CDR2 as SASEGT. Trimming removed 3 bases at V and 2 bases at J, with 14 bases between.

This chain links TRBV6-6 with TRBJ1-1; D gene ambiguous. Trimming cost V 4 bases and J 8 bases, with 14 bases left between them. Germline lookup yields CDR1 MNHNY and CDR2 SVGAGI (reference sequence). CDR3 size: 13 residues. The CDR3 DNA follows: TGTGCCAGCAGTTTCCGCCGAGGGTTCGAAGCTTTCTTT. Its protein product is CASSFRRGFEAFF.

This CDR3 reads CASSIPLGSGGSYNEQFF. The CDR3 DNA reads as TGCGCCAGCAGTATCCCCCTGGGAAGCGGGGGCTCCTACAATGAGCAGTTCTTC. This chain uses TRBV5-1 with TRBJ2-1; 8 bases align to TRBD2. CDR3 size: 18 residues. Germline trimming cut 5 bases from V and 0 bases from J; bases unmatched to any gene: 13. Looked up from germline, CDR1 is SGHRS and CDR2 is YFSETQ. The full variable domain, with the rest looked up from reference TRBV5-1 and TRBJ2-1, is KAGVTQTPRYLIKTRGQQVTLSCSPISGHRSVSWYQQTPGQGLQFLFEYFSETQRNKGNFPGRFSGRQFSNSRSEMNVSTLELGDSALYLCASSIPLGSGGSYNEQFFGPGTRLTVL.

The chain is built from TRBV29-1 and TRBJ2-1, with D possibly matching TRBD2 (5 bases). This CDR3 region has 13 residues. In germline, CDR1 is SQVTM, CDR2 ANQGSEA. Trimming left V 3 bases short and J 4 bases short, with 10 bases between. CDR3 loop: CSVDGLRYNEQFF. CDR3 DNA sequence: TGCAGCGTTGACGGACTGAGGTACAATGAGCAGTTCTTC.

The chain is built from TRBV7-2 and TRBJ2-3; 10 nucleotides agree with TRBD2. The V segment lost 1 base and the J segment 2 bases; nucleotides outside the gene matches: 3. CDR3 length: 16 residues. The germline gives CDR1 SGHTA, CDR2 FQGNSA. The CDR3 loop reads CASSLGTSGNTDTQYF. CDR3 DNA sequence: TGTGCCAGCAGCTTAGGGACTAGCGGAAACACAGATACGCAGTATTTT.

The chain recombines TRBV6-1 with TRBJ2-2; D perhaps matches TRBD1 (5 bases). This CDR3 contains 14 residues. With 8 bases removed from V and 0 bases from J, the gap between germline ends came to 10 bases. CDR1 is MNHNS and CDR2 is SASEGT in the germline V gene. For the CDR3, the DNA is TGTGCCAGCTACCGACAGACGAACACCGGGGAGCTGTTTTTT. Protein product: CASYRQTNTGELFF.

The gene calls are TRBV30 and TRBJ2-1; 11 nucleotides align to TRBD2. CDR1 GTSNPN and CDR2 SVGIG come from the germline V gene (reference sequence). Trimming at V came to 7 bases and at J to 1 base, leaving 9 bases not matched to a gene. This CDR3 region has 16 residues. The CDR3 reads CALAGGPGSSYNEQFF. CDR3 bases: TGTGCCTTAGCGGGGGGGCCTGGTTCGTCCTACAATGAGCAGTTCTTC.

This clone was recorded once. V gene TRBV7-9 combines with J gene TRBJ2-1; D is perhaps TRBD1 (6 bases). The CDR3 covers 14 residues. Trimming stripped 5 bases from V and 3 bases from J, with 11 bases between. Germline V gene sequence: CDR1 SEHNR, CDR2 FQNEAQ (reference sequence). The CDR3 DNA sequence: TGTGCCAGCAGCCCAGGGGTCGTCTACAATGAGCAGTTCTTC. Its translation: CASSPGVVYNEQFF.

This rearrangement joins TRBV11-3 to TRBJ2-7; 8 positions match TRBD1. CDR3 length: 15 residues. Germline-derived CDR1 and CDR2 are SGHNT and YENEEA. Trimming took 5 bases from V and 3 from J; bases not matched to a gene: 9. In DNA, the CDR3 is TGTGCCAGCAGCCGCCTCTTGACAGGGGACTACGAGCAGTACTTC. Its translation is CASSRLLTGDYEQYF. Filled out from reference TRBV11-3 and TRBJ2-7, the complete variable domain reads EAGVVQSPRYKIIEKKQPVAFWCNPISGHNTLYWYLQNLGQGPELLIRYENEEAVDDSQLPKDRFSAERLKGVDSTLKIQPAELGDSAVYLCASSRLLTGDYEQYFGPGTRLTVT.

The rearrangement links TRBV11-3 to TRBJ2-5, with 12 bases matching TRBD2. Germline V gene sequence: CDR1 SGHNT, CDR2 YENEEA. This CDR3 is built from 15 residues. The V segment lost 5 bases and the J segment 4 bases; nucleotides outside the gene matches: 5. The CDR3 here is CASSETSGGLETQYF. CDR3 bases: TGTGCCAGCAGCGAGACTAGCGGGGGACTAGAGACCCAGTACTTC.

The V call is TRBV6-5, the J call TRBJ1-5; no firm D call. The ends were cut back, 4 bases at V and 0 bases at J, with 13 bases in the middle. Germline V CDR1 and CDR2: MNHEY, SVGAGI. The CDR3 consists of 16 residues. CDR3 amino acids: CASSSLGLYSNQPQHF. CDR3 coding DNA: TGTGCCAGCAGTTCCTTAGGACTCTATAGCAATCAGCCCCAGCATTTT.

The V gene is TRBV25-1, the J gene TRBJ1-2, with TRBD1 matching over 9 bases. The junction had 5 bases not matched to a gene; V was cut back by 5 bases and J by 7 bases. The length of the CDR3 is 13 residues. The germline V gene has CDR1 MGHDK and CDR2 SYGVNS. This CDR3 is CASSPGQGCGYTF. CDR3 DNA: TGTGCCAGCAGTCCGGGACAGGGTTGTGGCTACACCTTC.

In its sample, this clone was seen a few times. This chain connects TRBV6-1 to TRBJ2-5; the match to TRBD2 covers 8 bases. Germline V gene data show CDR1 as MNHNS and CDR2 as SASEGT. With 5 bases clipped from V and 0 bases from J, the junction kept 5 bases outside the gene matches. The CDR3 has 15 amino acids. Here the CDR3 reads CASSWTSTYQETQYF. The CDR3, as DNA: TGTGCCAGCAGTTGGACTAGCACGTACCAAGAGACCCAGTACTTC.

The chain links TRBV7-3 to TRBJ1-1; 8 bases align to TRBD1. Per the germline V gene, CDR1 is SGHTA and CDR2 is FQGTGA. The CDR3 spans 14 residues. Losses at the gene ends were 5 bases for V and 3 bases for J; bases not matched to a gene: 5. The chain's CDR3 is CASSPGQGHTEAFF. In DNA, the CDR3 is TGTGCCAGCAGCCCAGGACAGGGCCACACTGAAGCTTTCTTT. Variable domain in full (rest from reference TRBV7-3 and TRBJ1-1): GAGVSQTPSNKVTEKGKYVELRCDPISGHTALYWYRQSLGQGPEFLIYFQGTGAADDSGLPNDRFFAVRPEGSVSTLKIQRTERGDSAVYLCASSPGQGHTEAFFGQGTRLTVV.

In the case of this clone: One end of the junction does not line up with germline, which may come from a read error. In DNA, the CDR3 is TGTGCCAGTAGGGGGACAGGTCCAGGGACCTATGACTACACCTTC. Translation: CASRGTGPGTYDYTF. The gene calls are TRBV19 and TRBJ1-2; 8 positions match TRBD1. The CDR3 sequence is 15 residues long. Germline V gene lookup returns CDR1 LNHDA and CDR2 SQIVND (reference sequence).